Listed below are T cell receptor beta chains from one sample, sequenced in a study of regulatory T cells in long-lasting Graves disease. Via MiXCR, TCRdb re-called the multiplex PCR reads, giving one row per CDR3 protein. Of 500,000 or so distinct CDR3 sequences in the sample, around 15% were seen once. This sample also belongs to another study, concerning T cells in Graves' hyperthyroidism and ophthalmopathy.

The sequenced sample was peripheral blood mononuclear cells (PBMCs), obtained at new diagnosis, from a patient treated with antithyroid drugs. Every receptor here comes from a man between 40 and 49 years old with Graves disease. Each CDR3 is given with its conserved first and last residue. The D gene is left open where the match is weak. Only part of the rows carry a size: once, few, many, or a class if the clone is expanded.

J gene,clone size,D gene,V gene,CDR3 DNA,CDR3 protein
TRBJ2-5,.,TRBD1,TRBV14,TGTGCCAGCAGCCAGCGTACAGGGGGCGCAGAGACCCAGTACTTC,CASSQRTGGAETQYF
TRBJ2-1,many,TRBD2,TRBV20-1,TGCAGTGCTAGTGGAAGACTAGCGGGCGCCCTTAACAATGAGCAGTTCTTC,CSASGRLAGALNNEQFF
TRBJ2-7,many,TRBD2,TRBV2,TGTGCCAGCCAGGGAGGGACCTACGAGCAGTACTTC,CASQGGTYEQYF
TRBJ2-1,few,.,TRBV7-9,TGTGCCAGCAGGGTTAGCGTATCTTACAATGAGCAGTTCTTC,CASRVSVSYNEQFF
TRBJ1-3,few,.,TRBV2,TGTGCCAGCAGATCAGGGATCTCTGGAAACACCATATATTTT,CASRSGISGNTIYF
TRBJ2-1,many,TRBD1,TRBV6-1,TGTGCCAGCAGTGGCCGGGACAGGGGTTATGAGCAGTTCTTC,CASSGRDRGYEQFF
TRBJ1-1,few,.,TRBV20-1,TGCAGTGCTAGAGTGGGATCTCCGAACACTGAAGCTCTCTTT,CSARVGSPNTEALF
TRBJ2-5,.,TRBD1,TRBV18,TGTGCCAGCTCAGCGTACGCCGGGACAGAAGAGACCCAGTACTTC,CASSAYAGTEETQYF
TRBJ2-3,few,.,TRBV27,TGTGCCAGCCGGGCCACCCGTGTTGGTGATACGCAGTATTTT,CASRATRVGDTQYF
TRBJ1-1,once,.,TRBV11-3,TGTGCCAGCAGCCTGTATGGGGCTTCGAACACTGAAGCTTTCTTT,CASSLYGASNTEAFF
TRBJ1-3,.,.,TRBV5-1,TGCGCCAGCAGCAACGGACGTAGCTCTGGAAACACCATATATTTT,CASSNGRSSGNTIYF
TRBJ2-3,.,TRBD2,TRBV11-2,TGTGCCAGCAGCTTAGTAGCTAGCGGGAGGACCGATACGCAGTATTTT,CASSLVASGRTDTQYF
TRBJ2-3,.,TRBD2,TRBV6-2/TRBV6-3,TGTGCCAGCAGTTACTCGGCTAGCGGGATGAGTCGGGGCACAGATACGCAGTATTTT,CASSYSASGMSRGTDTQYF
TRBJ2-2,few,TRBD1,TRBV18,TGTGCCAGCTCACCAGTGACAGGGGGAGGCACCGGGGAGCTGTTTTTT,CASSPVTGGGTGELFF
TRBJ2-7,many,.,TRBV12-3/TRBV12-4,TGTGCCAGCAGCGTAGGCGGGATGGGGTCCTACGAGCAGTACTTC,CASSVGGMGSYEQYF
TRBJ1-2,.,TRBD1,TRBV30,TGTGCCTGGAGTAGGGGACAGGGGCCCTATGGCTACACCTTC,CAWSRGQGPYGYTF
TRBJ2-7,many,TRBD1,TRBV28,TGTGCCAGCATACGACAGGGAGTTTACGAGCAGTACTTC,CASIRQGVYEQYF
TRBJ2-7,many,TRBD2,TRBV7-8,TGTGCCAGCAGCTTAGTCGCGGGAGGGCACTACGAGCAGTACTTC,CASSLVAGGHYEQYF
TRBJ2-7,.,.,TRBV5-1,TGCGCCAGCAGCTCGGGAACTCCCCCCCACGAGCAGTACTTC,CASSSGTPPHEQYF
TRBJ2-3,few,TRBD2,TRBV2,TGTGCCAGCAGTGGGGTAGCGGGATCGGCTGATACGCAGTATTTT,CASSGVAGSADTQYF
TRBJ1-2,.,.,TRBV27,TGTGCCAGCAGTCCGATACCCGTCTACGGTTACACCTTC,CASSPIPVYGYTF
TRBJ1-1,.,.,TRBV20-1,TGCAGTGCTAGAAGGTTCACTGAAGCTTTCTTT,CSARRFTEAFF
TRBJ2-2,.,.,TRBV6-2/TRBV6-3,TGTGCCAGCAGCCCCCAGAGGATCACCGGGGAGCTGTTTTTT,CASSPQRITGELFF
TRBJ2-3,many,TRBD2,TRBV2,TGTGCCAGCAGTGCGGGACTAGAGAGCACAGATACGCAGTATTTT,CASSAGLESTDTQYF
TRBJ1-4,many,.,TRBV5-1,TGCGCCAGCAGCTTAGAGTCACAGGTCAATGAAAAACTGTTTTTT,CASSLESQVNEKLFF
TRBJ2-1,many,TRBD2,TRBV20-1,TGCAGTGCTAGAGATCCCCTAGCGGGTAATGAGCAGTTCTTC,CSARDPLAGNEQFF
TRBJ1-1,many,.,TRBV6-5,TGTGCCAGCAGTTATTCTCAACGAGGGAACACTGAAGCTTTCTTT,CASSYSQRGNTEAFF
TRBJ1-2,many,.,TRBV3-1,TGTGCCAGCAGCCAAGATTCGGGGTCGGGTGGCTACACCTTC,CASSQDSGSGGYTF
TRBJ2-4,.,.,TRBV9,TGTGCCAGCAGCTCAAACAGGGTTGGAGCCAAAAACATTCAGTACTTC,CASSSNRVGAKNIQYF
TRBJ2-1,many,.,TRBV20-1,TGCAGTGCTATTCGATCGGTGCGGGTACACCAGTTCTTC,CSAIRSVRVHQFF
TRBJ2-5,many,.,TRBV12-3/TRBV12-4,TGTGCCAGCAGCCGCAGGGAGACCCAGTACTTC,CASSRRETQYF
TRBJ2-1,few,TRBD2,TRBV20-1,TGCAGTGCTAGAGACCCCCGACTAGCCGCCAATGAGCAGTTCTTC,CSARDPRLAANEQFF
TRBJ2-5,.,TRBD1,TRBV5-1,TGCGCCAGCAGCTTGGGGAGACAGGGGCTGGGCGTAGGAGAGACCCAGTACTTC,CASSLGRQGLGVGETQYF
TRBJ2-7,many,TRBD1,TRBV7-2,TGTGCCAGCAGCTTAGACGTAGGGACAGGGATCCGCGAGCAGTACTTC,CASSLDVGTGIREQYF
TRBJ2-7,few,.,TRBV5-6,TGTGCCAGCAGCTTCGTTTCAAACTACGAGCAGTACTTC,CASSFVSNYEQYF
TRBJ2-1,many,TRBD2,TRBV6-1,TGTGCCAGCGGCACCGGGAGGGCCTCCCACAATGAGCAGTTCTTC,CASGTGRASHNEQFF
TRBJ1-6,.,.,TRBV5-4,TGTGCCAGCAGCTTACCCCCCGGATCGATGGGGAATTCACCCCTCCACTTT,CASSLPPGSMGNSPLHF
TRBJ2-3,few,.,TRBV7-9,TGTGCCAGCAGCCTCCCTGGAGACTATACGCAGTATTTT,CASSLPGDYTQYF
TRBJ2-5,many,.,TRBV20-1,TGCAGTGAACGATCGACCCACCAAGAGACCCAGTACTTC,CSERSTHQETQYF